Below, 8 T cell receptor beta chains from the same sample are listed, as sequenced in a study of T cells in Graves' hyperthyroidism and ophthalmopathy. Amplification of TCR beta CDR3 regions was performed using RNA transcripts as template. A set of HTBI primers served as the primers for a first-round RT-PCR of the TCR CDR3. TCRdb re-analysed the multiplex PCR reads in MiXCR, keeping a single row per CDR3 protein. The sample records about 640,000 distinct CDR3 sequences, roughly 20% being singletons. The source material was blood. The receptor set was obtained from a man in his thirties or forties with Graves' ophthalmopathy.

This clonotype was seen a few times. The CDR3 sequence is CASSEPVQPAETQYF. DNA for the CDR3: TGTGCCAGCAGTGAACCAGTCCAGCCGGCGGAGACCCAGTACTTC. This sequence joins TRBV2 and TRBJ2-5; the D is unclear. Germline assignment: CDR1 SNHLY and CDR2 FYNNEI. V dropped 2 bases and J dropped 5 bases, with 15 bases sitting between them. The CDR3 spans 15 residues.

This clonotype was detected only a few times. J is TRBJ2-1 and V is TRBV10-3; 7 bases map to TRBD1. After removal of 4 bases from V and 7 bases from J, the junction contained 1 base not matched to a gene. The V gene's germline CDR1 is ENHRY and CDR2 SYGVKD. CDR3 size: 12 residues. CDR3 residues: CAISGRGNEQFF. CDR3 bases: TGTGCCATCAGTGGCAGGGGGAATGAGCAGTTCTTC.

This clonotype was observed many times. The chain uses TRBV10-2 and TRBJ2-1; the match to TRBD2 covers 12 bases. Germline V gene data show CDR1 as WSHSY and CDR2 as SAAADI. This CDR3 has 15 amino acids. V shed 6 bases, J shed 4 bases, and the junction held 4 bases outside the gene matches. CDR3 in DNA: TGCGCCAGCAGATTGCTAGCGGGAGGGTACAATGAGCAGTTCTTC. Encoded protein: CASRLLAGGYNEQFF.

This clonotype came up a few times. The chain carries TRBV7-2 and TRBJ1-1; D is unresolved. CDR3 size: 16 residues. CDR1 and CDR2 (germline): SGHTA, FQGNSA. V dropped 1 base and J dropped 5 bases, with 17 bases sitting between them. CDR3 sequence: CASSLVYGVGLTEAFF. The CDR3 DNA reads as TGTGCCAGCAGCTTAGTGTACGGGGTAGGGCTTACTGAAGCTTTCTTT. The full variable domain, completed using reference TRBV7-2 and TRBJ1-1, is GAGVSQSPSNKVTEKGKDVELRCDPISGHTALYWYRQSLGQGLEFLIYFQGNSAPDKSGLPSDRFSAERTGGSVSTLTIQRTQQEDSAVYLCASSLVYGVGLTEAFFGQGTRLTVV.

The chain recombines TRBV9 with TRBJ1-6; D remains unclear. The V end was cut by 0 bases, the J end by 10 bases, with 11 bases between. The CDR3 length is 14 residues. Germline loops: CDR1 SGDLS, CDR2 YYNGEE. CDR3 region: CASSVGEATSPLHF. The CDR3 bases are TGTGCCAGCAGCGTAGGAGAGGCCACCTCACCCCTCCACTTT.

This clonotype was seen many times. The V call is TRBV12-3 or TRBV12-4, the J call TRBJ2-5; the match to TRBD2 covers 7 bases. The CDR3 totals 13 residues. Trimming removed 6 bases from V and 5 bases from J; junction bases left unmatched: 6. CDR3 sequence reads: CASSPGLVETQYF. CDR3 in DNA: TGTGCCAGCAGCCCCGGACTAGTCGAGACCCAGTACTTC.

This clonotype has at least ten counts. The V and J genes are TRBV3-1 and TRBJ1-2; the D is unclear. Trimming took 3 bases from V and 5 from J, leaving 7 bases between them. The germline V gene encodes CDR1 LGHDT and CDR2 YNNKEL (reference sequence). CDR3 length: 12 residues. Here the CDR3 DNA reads TGTGCCAGCAGCCAGGCATTTTATGGCTACACCTTC. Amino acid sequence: CASSQAFYGYTF.

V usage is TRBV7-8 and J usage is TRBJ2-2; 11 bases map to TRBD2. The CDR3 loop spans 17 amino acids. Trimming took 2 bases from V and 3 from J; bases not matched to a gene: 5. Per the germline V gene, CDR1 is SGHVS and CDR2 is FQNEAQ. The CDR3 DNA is TGTGCCAGCAGCTTACCCCGGACTAGCGGGTACACCGGGGAGCTGTTTTTT. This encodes CASSLPRTSGYTGELFF. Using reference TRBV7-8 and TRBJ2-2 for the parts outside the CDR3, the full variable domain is GAGVSQSPRYKVAKRGQDVALRCDPISGHVSLFWYQQALGQGPEFLTYFQNEAQLDKSGLPSDRFFAERPEGSVSTLKIQRTQQEDSAVYLCASSLPRTSGYTGELFFGEGSRLTVL.